Listed below are T cell receptor beta chains from one sample, sequenced in a study of metastatic and nonmetastatic thyroid tumors. MiXCR was used by TCRdb to re-call the PCR reads. The sample holds 40,000 to 50,000 clones; around 4% are singletons and the top ten take over 9%. The sequenced sample consisted of blood. These receptors all stem from a female donor with papillary thyroid cancer or a benign thyroid nodule (not recorded which). Some clones in this sample may be carry-over from other donors' samples. Each CDR3 is given with its conserved first and last residue. The D gene is left open where the match is weak. Clone sizes are given selectively: once, few, many, or a class where the clone is expanded.

V gene	D gene	clone size	J gene	CDR3 protein	CDR3 DNA
TRBV6-1	TRBD2	many	TRBJ2-3	CASSLLAGAPDTQYF	TGTGCCAGCAGCCTTCTGGCGGGAGCCCCAGATACGCAGTATTTT
TRBV9	TRBD2	many	TRBJ2-1	CASSVESGGPWEQFF	TGTGCCAGCAGCGTAGAGTCGGGAGGGCCTTGGGAGCAGTTCTTC
TRBV20-1	TRBD1	many	TRBJ2-5	CSARTGLGETQYF	TGCAGTGCTAGGACAGGGCTGGGGGAGACCCAGTACTTC
TRBV4-2	TRBD1	many	TRBJ2-7	CASSHPDRNYEQYF	TGTGCCAGCAGCCACCCGGACAGGAACTACGAGCAGTACTTC
TRBV7-8	-	-	TRBJ2-2	CASSSAGGELFF	TGTGCCAGCAGCTCAGCAGGCGGGGAGCTGTTTTTT
TRBV6-2/TRBV6-3	-	few	TRBJ2-7	CASSYSTGGNEQYF	TGTGCCAGCAGTTACTCGACTGGGGGCAACGAGCAGTACTTC
TRBV18	-	many	TRBJ1-3	CASSPPTASGNTIYF	TGTGCCAGCTCACCACCTACAGCCTCTGGAAACACCATATATTTT
TRBV7-2	-	few	TRBJ2-1	CASSSDSEPLNEQFF	TGTGCCAGCAGCTCCGACTCGGAGCCCCTCAATGAGCAGTTCTTC
TRBV6-4	-	many	TRBJ2-3	CASSDSRGDTQYF	TGTGCCAGCAGTGACTCTAGAGGGGATACGCAGTATTTT
TRBV30	-	-	TRBJ1-5	CAWSNRGDQPQHF	TGTGCCTGGAGTAATAGGGGTGATCAGCCCCAGCATTTT
TRBV20-1	-	few	TRBJ2-1	CSASVLAYYNEQFF	TGCAGTGCTAGCGTACTAGCTTACTACAATGAGCAGTTCTTC